The 9 T cell receptor beta chains below come from one sample, sequenced in a study of T cell changes during pregnancy in multiple sclerosis (dated by TCRdb to between 2018 and 2021). The library relied on the immunoSEQ multiplex PCR assay. Drawn from immuneACCESS, this table holds only the in-frame rearrangements with V and J called that TCRdb kept. Clones are partly lost; checked studies trace under half to an unresolved V gene and leave the rest unexplained. Present in this sample are fewer than 45,000 clones, approximately 94% of which were seen just once. Of the sample, roughly 8.3% is held by the ten largest clones. Sample: CD8+ T cells from peripheral blood mononuclear cells, taken in the third trimester of pregnancy. The source is a female donor with multiple sclerosis, enrolled in a pregnancy study.

The chain is built from TRBV6-5 and TRBJ1-1; D unresolved. CDR1 is MNHEY, CDR2 SVGAGI, per germline. The CDR3 contains 13 residues. Trimming took 4 bases from V and 4 from J, leaving 10 bases between them. CDR3: CASSSQVATEAFF. CDR3 in DNA: TGTGCCAGCAGTTCCCAGGTCGCCACTGAAGCTTTCTTT.

The chain joins TRBV28 to TRBJ2-1; D is unclear. The germline gives CDR1 MDHEN, CDR2 SYDVKM. The V end was cut by 6 bases, the J end by 4 bases, with 7 bases between. The CDR3 totals 12 residues. CDR3 amino acids: CASSPFYNEQFF. The CDR3 region has the DNA TGTGCCAGCAGCCCATTTTACAATGAGCAGTTCTTC.

The chain is built from TRBV4-3 and TRBJ1-1, with 8 bases that match TRBD1. The trim removed 2 bases at V and 1 base at J, leaving 9 bases unmatched. The CDR3 length is 17 residues. Germline V gene sequence: CDR1 LGHNA, CDR2 YSLEER. CDR3 sequence (DNA): TGCGCCAGCAGCCAACTAGGACAGGGCCAGGGGAACACTGAAGCTTTCTTT. This codes for CASSQLGQGQGNTEAFF.

The rearrangement uses TRBV7-8 and TRBJ2-7; D may be TRBD1 (7 bases). V gave up 5 bases and J gave up 0 bases, with 17 bases separating them. There are 16 residues in the CDR3. Germline V lookup: CDR1 SGHVS, CDR2 FQNEAQ. The CDR3 nucleotides are TGTGCCAGCAGCCCCAAGGGGGCTAGCGTCTCCTACGAGCAGTACTTC. Translated: CASSPKGASVSYEQYF.

V and J are TRBV29-1 and TRBJ2-2; the match to TRBD2 covers 12 bases. This CDR3 contains 15 residues. V gave up 5 bases and J gave up 3 bases; unmatched junction bases: 4. The germline gives CDR1 SQVTM, CDR2 ANQGSEA. The CDR3 region is CSVLLAGGYTGELFF. In nucleotides, the CDR3 is TGCAGCGTTTTACTAGCGGGAGGCTACACCGGGGAGCTGTTTTTT.

A note on this clone: Germline is not matched at one junction end, which may reflect a read error. This CDR3 reads CASSLARGPWPMDF. The CDR3 region has the DNA TGTGCCAGCAGCTTAGCGAGGGGGCCTTGGCCGATGGACTTC. The J gene is TRBJ2-5, the V gene TRBV7-9, with TRBD1 matching 7 bases. Germline CDR1 is SEHNR and CDR2 is FQNEAQ (reference sequence). The CDR3 runs 14 residues.

The genes are TRBV9 and TRBJ2-3; D is unclear. The CDR3 is made up of 12 amino acids. The ends were cut back, 4 bases at V and 2 bases at J, with 5 bases in the middle. Germline V gives CDR1 SGDLS, CDR2 YYNGEE. CDR3 in amino acids: CASSSNTDTQYF. The CDR3 DNA reads as TGTGCCAGCAGCTCAAACACAGATACGCAGTATTTT.

This chain links TRBV27 with TRBJ1-5, with 9 bases aligning to TRBD1. The CDR3 totals 17 residues. V lost 4 bases and J lost 0; bases outside the gene matches: 7. Looked up from germline, CDR1 is MNHEY and CDR2 is SMNVEV (reference sequence). In DNA form, the CDR3 reads TGTGCCAGCAGTTACAGGGGGCCCCCTTATAGCAATCAGCCCCAGCATTTT. This translates into CASSYRGPPYSNQPQHF.

This clone was detected a few times. The CDR3 nucleotides are TGTGCCAGCAGCCAAGATCATCTAGCGAGGGATGAGCAGTTCTTC. This gives the protein CASSQDHLARDEQFF. This chain uses TRBV4-2 with TRBJ2-1; a weak D match, TRBD2 (6 bases). The CDR3 consists of 15 residues. Per germline, CDR1 LGHNA and CDR2 YNFKEQ. V was clipped by 0 bases and J by 8 bases, with 14 bases between them.